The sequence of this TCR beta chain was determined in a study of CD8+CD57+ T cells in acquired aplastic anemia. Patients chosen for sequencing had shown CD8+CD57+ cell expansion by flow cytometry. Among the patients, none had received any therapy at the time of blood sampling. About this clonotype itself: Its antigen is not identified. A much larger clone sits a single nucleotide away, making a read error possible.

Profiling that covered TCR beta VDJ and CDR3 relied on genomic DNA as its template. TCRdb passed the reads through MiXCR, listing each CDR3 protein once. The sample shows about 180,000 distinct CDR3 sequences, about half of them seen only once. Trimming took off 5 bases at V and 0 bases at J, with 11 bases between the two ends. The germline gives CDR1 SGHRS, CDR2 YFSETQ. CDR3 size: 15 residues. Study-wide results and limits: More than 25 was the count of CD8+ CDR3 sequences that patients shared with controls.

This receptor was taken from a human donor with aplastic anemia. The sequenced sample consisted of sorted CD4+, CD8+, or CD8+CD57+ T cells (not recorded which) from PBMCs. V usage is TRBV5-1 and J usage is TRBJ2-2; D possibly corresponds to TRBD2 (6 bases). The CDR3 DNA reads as TGCGCCAGCAGGCGGGACCTCGCGAACACCGGGGAGCTGTTTTTT. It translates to CASRRDLANTGELFF.